The 8 T cell receptor beta chains reported below all come from one sample, sequenced in a study of CD8 T cells in Susac syndrome (dated by TCRdb to between 2018 and 2021). The library came from the immunoSEQ multiplex PCR assay. RNA was extracted using the RNeasy kit, and about 0.45 to 1 microgram was reverse transcribed with random hexamers. Clones were called with MiXCR by TCRdb after fastp trimmed the public reads at Q25, and only in-frame beta chains were retained. Rows matching on CDR3 protein sequence are summarized as one entry with the most common DNA and genes. This sample holds 50,000 or so distinct CDR3 sequences; approximately 93% were observed only once. About 0.54% of the sample is held by the ten biggest clonotypes. Material for sequencing was CD8+ T cells from PBMCs. The receptors stem from a human donor with multiple sclerosis.

The chain couples TRBV20-1 to TRBJ2-1; 8 bases align to TRBD1. The CDR3 runs to 11 residues. CDR1 and CDR2 (germline): DFQATT, SNEGSKA (reference sequence). Trimming cost V 5 bases and J 10 bases; bases outside gene matches: 4. The chain's CDR3 is CSADRGVEQFF. CDR3 bases: TGCAGTGCTGACAGGGGAGTCGAGCAGTTCTTC.

The rearrangement links TRBV29-1 to TRBJ2-3; 10 bases align to TRBD1. Germline CDR1 and CDR2: SQVTM and ANQGSEA. The J segment lost 4 bases and the V segment lost 6 bases, leaving 7 bases of the junction unmatched. The CDR3 covers 14 residues. The CDR3, as DNA: TGCAGCGTACGACAGGGGGCTTGGGCAGATACGCAGTATTTT. Its translation is CSVRQGAWADTQYF.

This clonotype was counted between two and nine times. This chain links TRBV4-2 with TRBJ2-6; D is uncertain. The CDR3 extends over 15 amino acids. Germline values: CDR1 LGHNA, CDR2 YNFKEQ. V was pared by 0 bases and J by 0 bases, with 3 bases between. The CDR3 DNA is TGTGCCAGCAGCCAAGACAGCTCTGGGGCCAACGTCCTGACTTTC. Its protein is CASSQDSSGANVLTF.

V gene TRBV12-3 or TRBV12-4 combines with J gene TRBJ2-4; TRBD2 agrees at 9 bases. V was pared by 7 bases and J by 4 bases, with 8 bases of the junction left unmatched. The CDR3 consists of 15 residues. Here the CDR3 DNA reads TGTGCCAGCATTGGTAGCGGGGGAGTTAAAAACATTCAGTACTTC. This codes for CASIGSGGVKNIQYF.

The chain links TRBV4-1 to TRBJ2-5, with 10 bases lining up with TRBD2. Per the germline V gene, CDR1 is MGHRA and CDR2 is YSYEKL. J was trimmed by 3 bases and V by 3 bases; bases with no gene match: 1. The CDR3 is made up of 14 amino acids. The DNA for the CDR3 is TGCGCCAGCAGCCAGAGCGGGGGGGAAGAGACCCAGTACTTC. This gives the protein CASSQSGGEETQYF.

This chain joins TRBV29-1 and TRBJ1-2; D gene ambiguous. The CDR3 consists of 11 residues. Germline V gene lookup returns CDR1 SQVTM and CDR2 ANQGSEA. The germline V and J ends were trimmed by 3 bases and 2 bases, with 4 bases remaining between them. CDR3 nucleotides: TGCAGCGTTGACTGGAACTATGGCTACACCTTC. Its translation: CSVDWNYGYTF.

The chain combines TRBV6-4 with TRBJ2-3; 12 bases line up with TRBD2. The length of the CDR3 is 15 residues. J gave up 1 base and V 4 bases, and 0 bases lay outside the gene matches. From germline, CDR1 is MRHNA and CDR2 SNTAGT. CDR3: CASSGLAGGTDTQYF. DNA for the CDR3: TGTGCCAGCAGTGGACTAGCGGGGGGCACAGATACGCAGTATTTT.

This chain joins TRBV30 and TRBJ2-7; the D call may be TRBD1 or TRBD2 (5 bases each). The CDR3 is 14 residues long. CDR1 and CDR2 from the germline V gene are GTSNPN and SVGIG (reference sequence). The V end was cut by 5 bases, the J end by 0 bases, with 14 bases between. This chain's CDR3 is CAWDGTGASYEQYF. The CDR3 DNA is TGTGCCTGGGACGGGACGGGCGCCTCCTACGAGCAGTACTTC.